This TCR beta chain was recorded in a study of blood T cell repertoires in COVID-19. Overall study context: Acute and convalescent COVID-19 samples came from the United States, Italy and Spain. Sources were T cells, B-cell-depleted T cells, or PBMCs; the material itself was cDNA or gDNA.

While infection was still active, Seattle patients were enrolled and then followed longitudinally. The sample holds one count of this clone. Original processing notes: Quantification of nucleated cells was approximated via reference gene primer amplification. Repertoires were generated with immunoSEQ multiplex PCR, while TCRdb's copy carries only in-frame clones and drops some. The V and J calls and clone size come from that table; D and trimming were worked out from the DNA. The sample consists of roughly 440,000 clones, approximately 88% of them appearing once. The TCR comes from a woman in her forties or fifties with COVID-19, enrolled during active disease. The sequencing sample was made of peripheral blood.

The CDR3 region is CASSEDRLDGYTF. The DNA for the CDR3 is TGCGCCAGCAGTGAGGACAGGTTGGATGGCTACACCTTC. V is TRBV10-1 and J is TRBJ1-2; D may be TRBD1 (6 bases). The CDR3 loop spans 13 amino acids. Germline loops: CDR1 WNHNN, CDR2 SYGVQD (reference sequence). Deletions cut 2 bases from V and 6 bases from J, with 10 bases between.